Listed here is a single TCR beta chain. The specificity of this receptor is unknown. One base away there is no much larger clone; base qualities are not given. CDR3 length: 16 amino acids, cysteine to phenylalanine. The CDR3 DNA has 48 bases and is translated from base 1. CDR1 and CDR2 (MNHNY, SVGAGI) derive from the germline V gene (reference sequence). V is trimmed back by 2 bases and J by 4 bases, and the junction contains 3 bases that no gene match accounts for. This sample was taken from a study of cytomegalovirus exposure and HLA in healthy donors (dated by TCRdb to about 2017). In the study overall: An earlier analysis of several hundred of the donors reported roughly 270 Gb of sequence data and 100 million to 130 million unique TCR beta sequences from around 200 million T cells. About 300 gigabases of sequencing data and approximately 93 million unique TCR sequences were included in an early release covering roughly 600 HLA-typed donors. Of the 300 to 450 genotyped donors, approximately 81% were placed in the genetic ancestry cluster associated with self-reported Caucasian donors. The study aimed to test whether signatures of past pathogen exposure could be identified by cataloging public T cell receptors. The study used immunosequencing to profile the T cell repertoires of 666 subjects and linked those repertoires to cytomegalovirus serostatus. Besides the first cohort of roughly 700 subjects, a separate validation cohort made up of roughly 130 different subjects was used. The study combined high-throughput TCR immunosequencing, statistical association of individual TCRs with disease status, and machine learning to predict cytomegalovirus infection status. A later analysis re-examined previously published TCR beta repertoires from about 700 donors and added high-resolution HLA genotyping to investigate patterns of TCR occurrence. Rather than drawing on any new phenotypic data, the later analysis identified candidate immune exposures from TCR beta sequences and the way those sequences occurred across donors. To decide whether each TCR beta V gene segment behaved as functional or pseudogenic, an earlier analysis of some 540 of the donors relied on high-throughput TCR beta sequencing. Donor age, sex, ethnicity and CMV serostatus were compiled alongside the repertoire data. In a later genetic analysis, genome-wide SNP genotypes for about three fifths of the roughly 670 donors were used, and that subset was treated as a discovery cohort. All discovery cohort repertoires had been generated on a single sequencing platform. Both class I and class II loci were covered by HLA typing, at four-digit resolution. The number of typed donors differed by locus: about 629-630 for A, B, C, DRB1 and DQB1; about 520 for DQA1; approximately 610 for DPA1; and some 470 for DPB1. Because of strong linkage in the cohort, roughly five DR-DQ haplotypes were treated as single units for association and clustering. Among 300 to 500 genotyped donors of the cohort, an average of about 220,000 unique TCR beta nucleotide sequences was sequenced per donor, of which roughly 18% were non-productive. Overall study results and their limits: A few of the identified cytomegalovirus-associated TCR beta chains were confirmed in vitro to be specific for cytomegalovirus antigens. A later analysis found that HLA-associated TCR beta chains were more clonally expanded and had lower generation probabilities than equally common non-associated chains. In a later analysis, several top co-occurrence clusters were reported to appear linked to parvovirus B19, influenza, CMV and Epstein-Barr virus. In a later analysis, most CMV-associated TCR beta chains were found to appear HLA-restricted, with HLA associations seemingly driven largely by CMV exposure. In an earlier analysis of around 600 of the donors, most TCR beta V segments were observed in productive rearrangements about 87% or about 30% of the time, broadly matching IMGT annotations. Because counts were too low, 15 to 20 rarely observed V segments, including chromosome 9 orphons, were excluded from the earlier analysis of about 500 of the donors. Sequencing depth was assumed to be roughly uniform across donors in the presence/absence analyses, though that assumption may not hold. While some public TCRs were present in many individuals, most TCR sequences turned up only very rarely across donors. According to a later genetic analysis, donors in an Asian-associated ancestry cluster had fewer N-insertions in productive TCRs than the roughly 700-donor mean. Correlated functional status among segregating V segments might be attributable to linkage disequilibrium, but an unknown experimental factor could not be ruled out. The classifier was reported to diagnose cytomegalovirus status with high specificity and sensitivity in both the original and validation cohorts. The sequencing pipeline was judged likely to have produced a cluster of highly shared sequence variants as a technical artifact. The study gave a list of 150 to 200 TCR beta chains associated with cytomegalovirus. This cohort had only TCR beta chains sequenced, and the lack of alpha or paired-chain data limited which features could be detected. When HLA alleles, especially DR and DQ, strongly co-occurred, attributing TCR associations to individual alleles was difficult. A further reported finding was that TCR beta sequences accurately predicted the HLA-A and HLA-B alleles for most subjects in the first cohort. The authors suggested that the approach could potentially be extended to other disease states and immunological phenotypes. HLA typing was unavailable for some donors at each locus, so association tests used only the typed subset. Some IMGT-functional V segments, including TRBV6-2 and TRBV6-3, could not be told apart with the 87-base-pair reads, so those segments were excluded. In a later analysis, the rate of TCR association differed among HLA loci, with DRB1 alleles having the most associated TCRs and HLA-C alleles having the fewest. Specific HLA alleles were associated with 15,000 to 20,000 TCR beta sequences at a false discovery rate of 0.05 in a later analysis. V-gene and J-gene trimming of TCR beta chains was associated with a missense DCLRE1C variant in a later genetic analysis, and the association was replicated in an independent cohort. Immune exposure information for the cohort was limited to CMV serostatus.

The library was prepared using the immunoSEQ multiplex PCR assay. For the multiplex PCR, a mixture combining 60 forward primers for TCR Vbeta segments and 13 reverse primers for TCR Jbeta segments was used. Amplification of the CDR3 region of rearranged TCR beta genes was performed with a multiplex PCR assay on genomic DNA. Amplified TCR beta libraries were sequenced as 87-base-pair reads on the Illumina HiSeq System. In the authors' own workflow: In a later analysis, tens of millions of unique TCR beta chains were counted across the 500 to 700 repertoires, and about 9.9 million of these chains were shared by at least two donors. Raw reads were error-corrected and collapsed into unique sequences by a nearest-neighbor algorithm in which closely related sequences were merged to remove PCR and sequencing errors. CDR3 sequences were aligned to IMGT reference sequences to assign V, D and J gene segments. For a sequence to be retained, a match of at least six nucleotides was required to both a V gene segment and a J gene segment. Rearrangements were classified as productive when the CDR3 lacked stop codons and remained in frame with V and J, and all other rearrangements were classified as non-productive. Following IMGT convention, CDR3 was defined as the stretch from the second conserved V-encoded cysteine up to the conserved J-encoded phenylalanine. The earlier analysis of about 590 of the donors excluded sequences that lacked an unambiguous match to a single V gene segment. In an earlier analysis of around 600 of the donors, V segments were called functional above 56.7% productive rearrangements and were called segregating when the between-donor standard deviation exceeded 5%. A statistical classification framework was built for diagnosing cytomegalovirus status from the catalog of TCR beta chain sequences. A later analysis assigned V and J genes by comparing TCR nucleotide sequences with IMGT/GENE-DB human TR gene sequences. A later analysis assigned CDR3 sequences and most-parsimonious VDJ recombination scenarios with the TCRdist pipeline. In a later analysis, each TCR beta chain was defined by its CDR3 amino acid sequence together with its V-gene family, and reads without a unique V-gene family were excluded. A later analysis removed 500 to 650 highly shared, low-generation-probability nucleotide sequences to deal with suspected cross-contamination and a sequencing artifact. For each public chain, a later analysis derived a clonal expansion index from normalized ranks of inferred template counts within each repertoire. A later analysis computed generation probabilities with a VDJ recombination model fitted to out-of-frame rearrangements, and checked the results against IGoR. In a later analysis, hypergeometric tests were used to score TCR-TCR, TCR-HLA and TCR-CMV co-occurrence, with a repertoire-size bias correction applied to TCR pairs. False discovery rates were estimated in a later analysis by permuting HLA or CMV assignments 20 times. A later analysis grouped co-occurring TCRs with DBSCAN, adding TCRdist sequence similarity when clustering within HLA-allele-positive subsets. For co-occurrence clustering, repertoires with fewer than 30,000 or more than 120,000 public chains were excluded, along with five or six repertoires with anomalous nucleotide sharing. Not all clones reach the TCRdb copy of this immuneACCESS table, which keeps in-frame sequences only. Checked studies attribute under half of the gap to unresolved V genes and leave the rest unexplained. That table furnishes V, J and clone size, whereas the DNA furnished D and trimming. The table for this sample lists 100,000 to 150,000 clones; just over 75% of them were counted only once. Jointly, the top ten make up around 1.9% of the sample.

The cohort consisted of 650 to 850 healthy bone marrow donors. All cohort members were sampled while nominally healthy, although unrecorded immune exposures were likely present. The donor was CMV seronegative and belonged to the group of under 400 seronegative cohort members. A peripheral blood sample was collected from each donor, and TCR beta sequencing was performed on peripheral blood mononuclear cells. The Qiagen DNeasy Blood Extraction Kit was used to extract genomic DNA from the blood cell samples. The sequence joins TRBV6-6 to TRBJ2-6, with TRBD1 matching 9 junction bases. The TCR sequence derives from a woman aged 45-65 years in good health and CMV-seronegative. Sequenced input: PBMCs. The CDR3 amino acid sequence is: CASSYGTGTGANVLTF. Read as DNA, the sequence is TGTGCCAGCAGTTACGGGACAGGGACAGGGGCCAACGTCCTGACTTTC.